The TCR beta chain under discussion was sequenced for a study of T cell changes during pregnancy in multiple sclerosis (dated by TCRdb to between 2018 and 2020). Study-wide context: The study examined how the T cell repertoire changed over the course of pregnancy in women with multiple sclerosis.

The V end gives up 0 bases and the J end 3 bases, leaving 5 bases in the junction not matched to a gene. CDR1 and CDR2 (LGHNA, YSLEER) derive from the germline V gene. Inclusive of the bounding cysteine and phenylalanine, the CDR3 is 16 residues long. Just CDR3 DNA is preserved here, 48 bases in frame from base 1. This clone was seen just once. There is no known antigen for this receptor. One base away there is no much larger clone; base qualities are not given. The library relied on the immunoSEQ multiplex PCR assay. The table comes from immuneACCESS by way of TCRdb, which keeps in-frame sequences with V and J called. Part of the clones is missing from these tables; in studies checked, under half for an unresolved V gene and the rest for unknown reasons. This sample is represented by roughly 18,000 clones; over 75% of them were singletons. The ten largest clones add up to 4.5% to 7% of the sample.

This TCR came from a female donor in good health, enrolled as a control in a pregnancy study. Material: CD8+ T cells from peripheral blood mononuclear cells, obtained after pregnancy. This chain joins TRBV4-3 to TRBJ2-3; TRBD2 aligns with 8 central bases. The DNA sequence is as follows: TGCGCCAGCAGCCAAGAATCGAGCGGGGGAACAGATACGCAGTATTTT. Translation gives CASSQESSGGTDTQYF.